The 30 T cell receptor beta chains reported below all come from one sample, sequenced in a study of T-cell memory formation after mild COVID-19. MiXCR was run by TCRdb on the 5' RACE reads, yielding one entry per CDR3 protein. Of over 350,000 distinct CDR3 sequences listed, about 16% are singletons. The sample was PBMCs or a T cell subset sorted from them (not recorded which). Receptors originate from a man in his late teens or twenties who had mild COVID-19 (a few samples of this study predate the infection). Cell type and time point are not known.

This clonotype has just a few counts. The J gene is TRBJ1-5, the V gene TRBV4-3, with TRBD1 identical over 10 bases. This CDR3 spans 16 amino acids. Losses at the gene ends were 4 bases for V and 7 bases for J; bases not matched to a gene: 10. The germline V gene has CDR1 LGHNA and CDR2 YSLEER. The CDR3 loop reads CASSPQWTGGWQPQHF. The DNA for the CDR3 is TGCGCCAGCAGCCCCCAATGGACAGGGGGATGGCAGCCCCAGCATTTT.

A few counts support this clonotype. Here the CDR3 reads CASSEEGRNTIYF. CDR3 DNA sequence: TGCGCCAGCAGTGAGGAGGGTCGAAACACCATATATTTT. The J gene is TRBJ1-3, the V gene TRBV10-2; D is unclear. Trimming took 2 bases from V and 5 from J, leaving 7 bases between them. CDR3 size: 13 residues. Germline V gene data show CDR1 as WSHSY and CDR2 as SAAADI.

The CDR3 loop is CASSPTLDRGTDTQYF. CDR3 coding DNA: TGTGCCAGCAGCCCAACCTTGGATCGGGGCACAGATACGCAGTATTTT. The V call is TRBV7-3, the J call TRBJ2-3, with D unresolved. Germline CDR1 and CDR2: SGHTA and FQGTGA. The CDR3 extends over 16 amino acids. V was shortened by 5 bases and J by 1 base, with 16 bases between the two germline ends.

The J gene is TRBJ1-6, the V gene TRBV20-1, with a tentative D call TRBD1 (5 bases). V was pared by 1 base and J by 0 bases, with 22 bases between. Germline CDR1 reads DFQATT; CDR2 reads SNEGSKA (reference sequence). The CDR3 covers 20 residues. Here the CDR3 reads CSARAFGEQAFSSYNSPLHF. CDR3 sequence (DNA): TGCAGTGCTAGAGCGTTCGGAGAACAGGCCTTTAGCTCCTATAATTCACCCCTCCACTTT.

CDR3 loop: CASSLDRESDEQYF. CDR3 sequence (DNA): TGTGCCAGCAGCTTGGACAGGGAGAGCGACGAGCAGTACTTC. The chain employs TRBV7-2 and TRBJ2-7; 8 bases are shared with TRBD1. CDR1 and CDR2 from the germline V gene are SGHTA and FQGNSA. The CDR3 is 14 residues long. The junction had 6 bases not matched to a gene; V was cut back by 3 bases and J by 5 bases.

The chain couples TRBV6-1 to TRBJ2-7; 10 bases are shared with TRBD1. V lost 3 bases to trimming and J lost 7 bases; unmatched junction nucleotides: 9. The CDR3 extends over 15 amino acids. In germline, CDR1 is MNHNS, CDR2 SASEGT. CDR3 amino acids: CASSDRDRGSGEQYV. CDR3 sequence (DNA): TGTGCCAGCAGTGACCGGGACAGGGGATCGGGGGAGCAGTACGTC.

The chain links TRBV15 to TRBJ2-7, with a possible D match to TRBD1 (5 bases). Germline-derived CDR1 and CDR2 are LNHNV and YYDKDF (reference sequence). CDR3 length equals 12 residues. V lost 1 base to trimming and J lost 6 bases, with 7 bases between them. In DNA form, the CDR3 reads TGTGCCACCAGCAGAGCAGGGATCGAGCAGTACTTC. It codes for CATSRAGIEQYF.

The sample holds a few counts of this clonotype. The CDR3: CASSLGVGWTDTQYF. The CDR3 region has the DNA TGCGCCAGCAGCTTGGGCGTGGGGTGGACAGATACGCAGTATTTT. The chain has TRBV5-1 and TRBJ2-3; D gene unclear. The CDR3 is 15 amino acids. Trimming stripped 0 bases from V and 3 bases from J, with 11 bases between. CDR1 is SGHRS, CDR2 YFSETQ, per germline.

This clonotype has more than one count but fewer than ten. This chain connects TRBV4-3 to TRBJ1-1; 7 bases are shared with TRBD1. The junction had 8 bases not matched to a gene; V was cut back by 5 bases and J by 5 bases. Germline CDR1 is LGHNA and CDR2 is YSLEER. The CDR3 sequence is 14 residues long. As DNA, the CDR3 is TGCGCCAGCAGCAGCCTGACAGGGAAGACTGAAGCTTTCTTT. Amino acids: CASSSLTGKTEAFF.

The chain joins TRBV27 to TRBJ2-2; 13 bases align to TRBD2. V was clipped by 4 bases and J by 2 bases; unmatched bases: 1. CDR1 and CDR2 from the germline V gene are MNHEY and SMNVEV (reference sequence). This CDR3 contains 16 residues. The CDR3: CASSWTSGGNTGELFF. For the CDR3, the DNA is TGTGCCAGCAGTTGGACTAGCGGGGGTAACACCGGGGAGCTGTTTTTT.

This clonotype was counted a few times. The chain is built from TRBV4-1 and TRBJ1-1; D is unresolved. Germline V gives CDR1 MGHRA, CDR2 YSYEKL. CDR3 length: 14 amino acids. V was pared by 1 base and J by 0 bases, with 6 bases between. CDR3 DNA: TGCGCCAGCAGCCAAGCTGGGGTGAACACTGAAGCTTTCTTT. It yields the protein CASSQAGVNTEAFF.

A few counts support this clonotype. The V gene is TRBV28, the J gene TRBJ2-5; unclear D gene. V lost 6 bases, J lost 1 base, and 15 bases lay in between. Germline V CDR1 and CDR2: MDHEN, SYDVKM. CDR3 length: 15 amino acids. CDR3 nucleotides: TGTGCCAGCAGCCTATTTTCCGTTTCCCAAGAGACCCAGTACTTC. Translating gives CASSLFSVSQETQYF.

The rearrangement uses TRBV5-1 and TRBJ2-4; 9 nucleotides line up with TRBD1. The CDR3 has 14 residues. Germline CDR1 reads SGHRS; CDR2 reads YFSETQ. The V gene end was trimmed by 1 base and the J gene end by 7 bases; junction bases not matched to a gene: 3. The CDR3 here is CASSLTGGANIQYF. The CDR3 coding sequence is TGCGCCAGCAGCTTGACAGGGGGCGCGAACATTCAGTACTTC.

The V and J genes are TRBV6-2 or TRBV6-3 and TRBJ1-5, with D perhaps TRBD1 (6 bases). V dropped 10 bases and J dropped 4 bases, with 20 bases sitting between them. Germline loops: CDR1 MNHEY, CDR2 SVGEGT. This CDR3 has 15 residues. In DNA form, the CDR3 reads TGTGCCATCGGTCCAGGGGCTCGAGGAAATCAGCCCCAGCATTTT. Translation gives CAIGPGARGNQPQHF.

The chain combines TRBV25-1 with TRBJ2-5; tentative D call: TRBD1 (6 bases). Trimming pared 4 bases from V and 2 bases from J, leaving 14 bases between. Looked up from germline, CDR1 is MGHDK and CDR2 is SYGVNS. The CDR3 covers 15 residues. CDR3 sequence: CASSGHDRIQETQYF. CDR3 bases: TGTGCCAGCAGTGGACACGACAGGATTCAAGAGACCCAGTACTTC.

The V and J genes are TRBV4-3 and TRBJ2-5; no definite D call. The CDR3 consists of 14 residues. Trimming took off 1 base at V and 3 bases at J, with 9 bases between the two ends. Germline loops: CDR1 LGHNA, CDR2 YSLEER. CDR3 coding DNA: TGCGCCAGCAGCCAAGTTGGTGGGGAAGAGACCCAGTACTTC. This sequence encodes CASSQVGGEETQYF.

The chain joins TRBV4-2 to TRBJ2-3; no reliable D call. Germline V gives CDR1 LGHNA, CDR2 YNFKEQ. V lost 3 bases, J lost 3 bases, and 16 bases lay in between. CDR3 length equals 16 residues. The CDR3 reads CASSHGLSGWTDTQYF. The CDR3 nucleotides read TGTGCCAGCAGCCATGGCCTCTCGGGTTGGACAGATACGCAGTATTTT.

This rearrangement joins TRBV7-2 to TRBJ2-1; TRBD2 matches at 13 bases. The CDR3 runs to 20 residues. J was trimmed by 0 bases and V by 4 bases; bases with no gene match: 12. The germline gives CDR1 SGHTA, CDR2 FQGNSA. The CDR3 loop is CASSYPSGLAGDHSYNEQFF. CDR3 nucleotide sequence: TGTGCCAGCAGCTACCCCTCAGGACTAGCGGGGGACCACTCCTACAATGAGCAGTTCTTC.

The V and J genes are TRBV7-7 and TRBJ2-2, with D tentatively TRBD2 (5 bases). The CDR3 is made up of 11 amino acids. Looked up from germline, CDR1 is SSHAT and CDR2 is FNYEAQ (reference sequence). Trimming removed 11 bases from V and 5 bases from J, with 9 bases in between. As DNA, the CDR3 is TGTGCCGCCGGAGGTACCGGGGAGCTGTTTTTT. Amino acids: CAAGGTGELFF.

V and J are TRBV5-4 and TRBJ2-7, with TRBD1 as a possible D gene (6 bases). Germline V gene sequence: CDR1 SGHNT, CDR2 YYREEE (reference sequence). The CDR3 sequence is 13 residues long. V lost 5 bases to trimming and J lost 4 bases, with 13 bases between them. CDR3 sequence: CASRLTGKYEQYF. CDR3 nucleotides: TGTGCCAGCAGGCTGACAGGAAAATACGAGCAGTACTTC.

This clonotype was detected only once. The V and J genes are TRBV27 and TRBJ1-2; no firm D call. Germline V CDR1 and CDR2: MNHEY, SMNVEV (reference sequence). This CDR3 is 13 amino acids long. V was trimmed by 4 bases and J by 8 bases, leaving 14 bases between them. DNA for the CDR3: TGTGCCAGCAGTTCAAATCAGAGACGCGGCTACACCTTC. Translation: CASSSNQRRGYTF.

CDR3 DNA: TGTGCCAGCAGTCTACCGGGACACCAAGAGACCCAGTACTTC. This encodes CASSLPGHQETQYF. The chain is built from TRBV6-5 and TRBJ2-5, with D possibly being TRBD1 or TRBD2 (5 bases each). The CDR3 runs to 14 residues. Looked up from germline, CDR1 is MNHEY and CDR2 is SVGAGI. Trimming removed 5 bases at V and 0 bases at J, with 10 bases between.

This clonotype was detected only a few times. The rearrangement joins TRBV7-2 to TRBJ1-1; TRBD1 agrees at 8 bases. The junction had 5 bases not matched to a gene; V was cut back by 5 bases and J by 3 bases. The CDR3 is 14 residues long. Germline CDR1 is SGHTA and CDR2 is FQGNSA. For the CDR3, the DNA is TGTGCCAGCAGCGTGGACAGGGCCCACACTGAAGCTTTCTTT. Its protein product is CASSVDRAHTEAFF.

The CDR3 sequence is CASSLEGQGDNSPLHF. Written as DNA, the CDR3 is TGTGCCAGCAGCTTAGAGGGACAGGGGGATAATTCACCCCTCCACTTT. V usage is TRBV7-8 and J usage is TRBJ1-6, with 11 bases identical to TRBD1. Germline-derived CDR1 and CDR2 are SGHVS and FQNEAQ. This CDR3 contains 16 residues. V was pared by 1 base and J by 5 bases, with 1 base of the junction left unmatched.

This clonotype was detected many times. The chain couples TRBV3-1 to TRBJ2-1, with D perhaps matching TRBD1 or TRBD2 (6 bases each). Germline V CDR1 and CDR2: LGHDT, YNNKEL (reference sequence). V lost 3 bases and J lost 6, with 15 bases in between. CDR3 length: 15 residues. The CDR3, as DNA: TGTGCCAGCAGCCACTTGATGGGGGGCCCCAATGAGCAGTTCTTC. Translation: CASSHLMGGPNEQFF.

This clonotype has more than one count but fewer than ten. V is TRBV12-3 or TRBV12-4 and J is TRBJ2-7, with 13 bases identical to TRBD2. The CDR3 consists of 17 residues. V shed 6 bases and J 7 bases; nucleotides not matched to a gene: 15. For the CDR3, the DNA is TGTGCCAGCAGCCGGGGACTAGCGGGGCCGATTGGGGTTGAGCAGTACTTC. It translates to CASSRGLAGPIGVEQYF.

This chain links TRBV15 with TRBJ2-7; 7 bases map to TRBD2. V lost 4 bases, J lost 7 bases, and 13 bases stayed unmatched. Germline lookup yields CDR1 LNHNV and CDR2 YYDKDF (reference sequence). The CDR3 runs 15 residues. The CDR3 sequence is CATSNRGRGAGEQYF. The CDR3 DNA reads TGTGCCACCAGCAACCGGGGGAGGGGCGCAGGAGAGCAGTACTTC.

This chain connects TRBV5-1 to TRBJ1-6; 7 bases map to TRBD1. Per the germline V gene, CDR1 is SGHRS and CDR2 is YFSETQ. V dropped 6 bases and J dropped 7; count of bases not matched to a gene: 4. CDR3 size: 13 residues. CDR3 coding DNA: TGCGCCAGCATAATCAGGGGGAATTCACCCCTCCACTTT. Its protein product is CASIIRGNSPLHF.

To note about this clonotype: The junction departs from germline at one end; a sequencing error may be responsible. This chain links TRBV5-1 with TRBJ1-5; D not resolved. This CDR3 spans 13 amino acids. Germline V gives CDR1 SGHRS, CDR2 YFSETQ. The CDR3 is CASSLAPNQPQHF. CDR3 in DNA: TGTGCCAGCAGCTTGGCCCCGAATCAGCCCCAGCATTTT.

In this sample, this clonotype turned up a few times. The chain is built from TRBV5-1 and TRBJ2-5; D is undetermined. CDR3 length equals 13 residues. Germline loops: CDR1 SGHRS, CDR2 YFSETQ. Trimming left V 1 base short and J 2 bases short, with 6 bases between. CDR3 DNA sequence: TGCGCCAGCAGCTTGTACCGACAAGAGACCCAGTACTTC. The encoded protein is CASSLYRQETQYF.